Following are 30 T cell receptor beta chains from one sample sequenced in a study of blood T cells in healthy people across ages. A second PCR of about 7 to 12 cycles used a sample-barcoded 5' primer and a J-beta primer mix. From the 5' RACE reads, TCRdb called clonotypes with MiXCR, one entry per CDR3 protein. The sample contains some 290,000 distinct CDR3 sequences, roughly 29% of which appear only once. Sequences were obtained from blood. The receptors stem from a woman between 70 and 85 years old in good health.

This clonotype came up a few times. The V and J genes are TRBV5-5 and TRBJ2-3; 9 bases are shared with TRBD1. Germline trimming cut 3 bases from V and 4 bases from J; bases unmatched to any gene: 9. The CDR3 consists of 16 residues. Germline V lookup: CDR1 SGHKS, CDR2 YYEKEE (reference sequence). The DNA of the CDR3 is TGTGCCAGCAGCTGGACCGGGACAGGGAGCGCAGATACGCAGTATTTT. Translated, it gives CASSWTGTGSADTQYF.

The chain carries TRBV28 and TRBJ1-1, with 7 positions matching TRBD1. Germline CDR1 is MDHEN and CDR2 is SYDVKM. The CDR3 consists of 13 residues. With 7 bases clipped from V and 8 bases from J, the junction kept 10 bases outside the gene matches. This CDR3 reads CASNIQGLPEAFF. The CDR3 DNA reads TGTGCCAGCAATATACAGGGGCTCCCCGAAGCTTTCTTT.

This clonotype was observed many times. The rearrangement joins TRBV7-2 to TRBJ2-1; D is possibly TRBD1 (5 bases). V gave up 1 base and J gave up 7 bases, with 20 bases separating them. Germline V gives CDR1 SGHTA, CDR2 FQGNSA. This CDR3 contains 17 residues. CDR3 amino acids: CASSLVSGPRVWNEQFF. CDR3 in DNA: TGTGCCAGCAGCTTAGTCTCAGGGCCGCGAGTATGGAATGAGCAGTTCTTC.

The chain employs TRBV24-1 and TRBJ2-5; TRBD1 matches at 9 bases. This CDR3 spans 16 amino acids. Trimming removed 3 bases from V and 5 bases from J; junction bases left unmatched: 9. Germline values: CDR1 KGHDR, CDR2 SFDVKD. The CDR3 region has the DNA TGTGCCACCAGTGATCGGCGGGACAGGGTCGGGGAGACCCAGTACTTC. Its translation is CATSDRRDRVGETQYF.

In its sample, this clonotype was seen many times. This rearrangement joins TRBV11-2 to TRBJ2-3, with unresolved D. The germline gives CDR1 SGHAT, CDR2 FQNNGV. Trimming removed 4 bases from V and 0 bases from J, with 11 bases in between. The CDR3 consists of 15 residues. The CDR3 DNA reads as TGTGCCAGCAGCTCGGACCGTGCTAGCACAGATACGCAGTATTTT. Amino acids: CASSSDRASTDTQYF.

CDR3 in DNA: TGCGCCAGCAGCTTGTTGCTCTACAATGAGCAGTTCTTC. Translated: CASSLLLYNEQFF. This chain links TRBV5-1 with TRBJ2-1, with unresolved D. CDR1 and CDR2 from the germline V gene are SGHRS and YFSETQ. The V and J ends lost 1 base and 3 bases respectively, with 5 bases between them. The CDR3 has 13 amino acids.

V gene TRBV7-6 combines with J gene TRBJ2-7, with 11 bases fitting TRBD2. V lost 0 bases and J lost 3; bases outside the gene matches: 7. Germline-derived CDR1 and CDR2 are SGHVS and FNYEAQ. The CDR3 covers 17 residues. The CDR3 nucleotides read TGTGCCAGCAGCTTAGCCCCTAGCGGGGGGACCAGCTACGAGCAGTACTTC. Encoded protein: CASSLAPSGGTSYEQYF. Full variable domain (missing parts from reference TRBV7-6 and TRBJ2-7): GAGVSQSPRYKVTKRGQDVALRCDPISGHVSLYWYRQALGQGPEFLTYFNYEAQQDKSGLPNDRFSAERPEGSISTLTIQRTEQRDSAMYRCASSLAPSGGTSYEQYFGPGTRLTVT.

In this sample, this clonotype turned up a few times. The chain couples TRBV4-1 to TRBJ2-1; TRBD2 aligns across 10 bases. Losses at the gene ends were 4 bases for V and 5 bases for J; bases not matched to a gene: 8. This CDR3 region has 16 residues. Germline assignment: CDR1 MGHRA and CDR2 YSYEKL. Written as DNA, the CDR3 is TGCGCCAGCAGCCCTTACGGGCTAGCGGGAGACAATGAGCAGTTCTTC. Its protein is CASSPYGLAGDNEQFF.

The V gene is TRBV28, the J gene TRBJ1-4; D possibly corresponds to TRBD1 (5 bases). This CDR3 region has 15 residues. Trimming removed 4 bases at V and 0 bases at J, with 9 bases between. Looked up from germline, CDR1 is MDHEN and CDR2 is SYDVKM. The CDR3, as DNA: TGTGCCAGCAGTTACGGGGGGGCAACTAATGAAAAACTGTTTTTT. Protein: CASSYGGATNEKLFF.

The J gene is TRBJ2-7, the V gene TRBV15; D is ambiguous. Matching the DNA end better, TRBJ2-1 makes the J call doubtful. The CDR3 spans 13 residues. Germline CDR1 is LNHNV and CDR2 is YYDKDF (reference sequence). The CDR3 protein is CATSRDYENEQFF. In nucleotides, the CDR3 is TGTGCCACCAGCAGAGACTACGAGAATGAGCAGTTCTTC.

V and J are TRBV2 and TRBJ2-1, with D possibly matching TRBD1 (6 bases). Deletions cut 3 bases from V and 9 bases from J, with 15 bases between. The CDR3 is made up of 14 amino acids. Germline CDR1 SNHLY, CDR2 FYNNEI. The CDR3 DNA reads TGTGCCAGCAGTGAGGCAGGGGCCTGGGGTGAGCAGTTCTTC. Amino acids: CASSEAGAWGEQFF.

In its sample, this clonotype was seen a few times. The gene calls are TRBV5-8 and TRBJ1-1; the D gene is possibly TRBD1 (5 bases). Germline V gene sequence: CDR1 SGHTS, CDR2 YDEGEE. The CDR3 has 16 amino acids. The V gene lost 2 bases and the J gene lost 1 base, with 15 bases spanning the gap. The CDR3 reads CASSLRSGSPNTEAFF. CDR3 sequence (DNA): TGTGCCAGCAGCTTAAGATCAGGGTCTCCGAACACTGAAGCTTTCTTT.

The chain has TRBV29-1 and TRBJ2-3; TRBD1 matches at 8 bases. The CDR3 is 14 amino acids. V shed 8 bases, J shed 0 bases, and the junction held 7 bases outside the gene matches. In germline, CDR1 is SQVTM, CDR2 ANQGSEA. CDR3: CSIRTGPSTDTQYF. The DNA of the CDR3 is TGCAGCATCCGGACAGGGCCTAGCACAGATACGCAGTATTTT.

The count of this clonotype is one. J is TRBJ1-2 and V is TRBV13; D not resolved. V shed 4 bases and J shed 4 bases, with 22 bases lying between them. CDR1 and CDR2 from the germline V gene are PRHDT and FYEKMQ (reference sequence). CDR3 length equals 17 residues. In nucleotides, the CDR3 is TGTGCCAGCAGCTCCACTATCTCGGGTCGGGGTGGCTATGGCTACACCTTC. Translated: CASSSTISGRGGYGYTF.

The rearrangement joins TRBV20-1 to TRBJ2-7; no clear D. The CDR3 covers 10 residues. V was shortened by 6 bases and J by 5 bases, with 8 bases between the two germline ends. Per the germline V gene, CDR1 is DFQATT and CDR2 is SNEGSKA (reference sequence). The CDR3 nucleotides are TGCAGTGCCAGCCTACACGAGCAGTACTTC. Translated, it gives CSASLHEQYF.

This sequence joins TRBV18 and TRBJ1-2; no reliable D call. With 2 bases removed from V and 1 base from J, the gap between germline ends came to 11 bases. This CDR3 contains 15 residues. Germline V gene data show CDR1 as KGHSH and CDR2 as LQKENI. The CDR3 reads CASSPDPSGNYGYTF. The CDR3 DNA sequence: TGTGCCAGCTCACCAGACCCCTCGGGTAACTATGGCTACACCTTC.

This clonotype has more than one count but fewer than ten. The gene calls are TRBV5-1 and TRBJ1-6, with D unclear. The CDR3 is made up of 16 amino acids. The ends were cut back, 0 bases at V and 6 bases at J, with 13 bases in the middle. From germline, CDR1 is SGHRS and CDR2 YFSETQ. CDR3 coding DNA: TGCGCCAGCAGCTTGGACCTGGGAGGCTTTAATTCACCCCTCCACTTT. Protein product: CASSLDLGGFNSPLHF.

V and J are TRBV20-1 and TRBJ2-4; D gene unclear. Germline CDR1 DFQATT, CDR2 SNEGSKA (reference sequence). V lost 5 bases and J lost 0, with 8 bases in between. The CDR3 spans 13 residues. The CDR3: CSAPSEAKNIQYF. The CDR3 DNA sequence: TGCAGTGCTCCGAGCGAAGCCAAAAACATTCAGTACTTC.

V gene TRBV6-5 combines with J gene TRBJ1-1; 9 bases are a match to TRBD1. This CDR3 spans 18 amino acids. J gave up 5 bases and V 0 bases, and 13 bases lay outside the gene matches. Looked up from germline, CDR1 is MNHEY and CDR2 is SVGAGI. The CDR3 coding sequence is TGTGCCAGCAGTTACTCTCGTCGGGGACAGGGAATGGGGACTGAAGCTTTCTTT. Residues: CASSYSRRGQGMGTEAFF.

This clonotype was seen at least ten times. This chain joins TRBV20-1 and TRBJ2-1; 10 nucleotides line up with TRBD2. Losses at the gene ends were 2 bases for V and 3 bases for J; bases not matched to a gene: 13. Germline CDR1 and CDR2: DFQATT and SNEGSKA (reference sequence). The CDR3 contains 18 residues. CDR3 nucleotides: TGCAGTGCTAGACCCATACTAGCGGGATGGATTGACTACAATGAGCAGTTCTTC. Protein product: CSARPILAGWIDYNEQFF.

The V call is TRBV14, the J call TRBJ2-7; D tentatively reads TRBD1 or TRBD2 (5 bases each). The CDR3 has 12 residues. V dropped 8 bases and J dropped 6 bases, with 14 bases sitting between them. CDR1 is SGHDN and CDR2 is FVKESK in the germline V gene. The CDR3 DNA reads TGTGCCAGCCTCCCAGGTGGGGGCGAGCAGTACTTC. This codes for CASLPGGGEQYF.

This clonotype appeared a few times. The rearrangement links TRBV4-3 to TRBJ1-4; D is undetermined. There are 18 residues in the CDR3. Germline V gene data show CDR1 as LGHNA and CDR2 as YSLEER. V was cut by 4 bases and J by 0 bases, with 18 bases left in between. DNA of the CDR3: TGCGCCAGCAGCCCCGAAAACCCATTTCTCGCAACTAATGAAAAACTGTTTTTT. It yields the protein CASSPENPFLATNEKLFF.

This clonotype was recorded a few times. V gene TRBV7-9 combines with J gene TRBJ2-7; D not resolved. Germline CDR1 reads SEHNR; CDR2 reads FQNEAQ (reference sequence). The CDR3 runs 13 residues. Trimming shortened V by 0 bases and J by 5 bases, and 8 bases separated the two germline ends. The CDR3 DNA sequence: TGTGCCAGCAGCTTAGCGAGGCCGGACGAGCAGTACTTC. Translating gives CASSLARPDEQYF.

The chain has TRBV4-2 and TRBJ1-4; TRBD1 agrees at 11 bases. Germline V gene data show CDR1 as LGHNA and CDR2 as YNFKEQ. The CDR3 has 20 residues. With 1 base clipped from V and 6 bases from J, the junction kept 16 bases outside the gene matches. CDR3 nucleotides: TGTGCCAGCAGCCAAGGAATTGCCGGACAGGGGGCGCCTAGCCATGAAAAACTGTTTTTT. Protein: CASSQGIAGQGAPSHEKLFF.

CDR3 sequence reads: CSARDRSGIGPGGTEAFF. CDR3 DNA sequence: TGCAGTGCTAGAGACCGTAGCGGGATTGGACCTGGAGGTACTGAAGCTTTCTTT. The chain has TRBV20-1 and TRBJ1-1; no reliable D call. Trimming shortened V by 0 bases and J by 5 bases, and 25 bases separated the two germline ends. Looked up from germline, CDR1 is DFQATT and CDR2 is SNEGSKA (reference sequence). This CDR3 has 18 amino acids.

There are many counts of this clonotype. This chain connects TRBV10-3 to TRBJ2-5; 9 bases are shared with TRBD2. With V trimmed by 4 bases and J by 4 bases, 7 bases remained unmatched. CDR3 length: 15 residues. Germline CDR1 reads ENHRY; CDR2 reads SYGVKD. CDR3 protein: CAISVGSGSRETQYF. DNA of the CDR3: TGTGCCATCAGTGTCGGTAGCGGGAGTCGAGAGACCCAGTACTTC.

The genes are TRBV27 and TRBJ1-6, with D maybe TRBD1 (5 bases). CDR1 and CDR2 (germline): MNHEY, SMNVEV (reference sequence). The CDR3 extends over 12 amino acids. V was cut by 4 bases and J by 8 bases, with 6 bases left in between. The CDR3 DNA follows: TGTGCCAGCAGTTCAGGGCATTCACCCCTCCACTTT. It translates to CASSSGHSPLHF.

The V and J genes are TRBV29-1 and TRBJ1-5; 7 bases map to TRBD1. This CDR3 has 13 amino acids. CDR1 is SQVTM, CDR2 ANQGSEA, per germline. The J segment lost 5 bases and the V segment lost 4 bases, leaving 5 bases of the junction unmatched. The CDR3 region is CSVGRGYDQPQHF. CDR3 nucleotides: TGCAGCGTTGGCAGGGGGTATGATCAGCCCCAGCATTTT.

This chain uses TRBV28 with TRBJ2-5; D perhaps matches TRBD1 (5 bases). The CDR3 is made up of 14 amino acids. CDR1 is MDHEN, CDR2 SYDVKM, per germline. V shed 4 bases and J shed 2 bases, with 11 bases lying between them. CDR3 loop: CASSSPGAQETQYF. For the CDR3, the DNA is TGTGCCAGCAGTTCCCCTGGGGCGCAAGAGACCCAGTACTTC.

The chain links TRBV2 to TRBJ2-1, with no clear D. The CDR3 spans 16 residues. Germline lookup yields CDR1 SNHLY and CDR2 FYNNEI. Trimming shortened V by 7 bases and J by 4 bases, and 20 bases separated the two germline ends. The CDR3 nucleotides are TGTGCCAGCAACAATGGCCCTAGTGTGGTTTACAATGAGCAGTTCTTC. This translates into CASNNGPSVVYNEQFF.